This T cell receptor (beta chain) derives from a study of T-cell reconstitution after alpha-beta-depleted transplantation in children. TCRbeta library preparation incorporated unique molecular identifiers. Each CDR3 protein is one row after TCRdb ran MiXCR on the PCR reads. The sample lists approximately 980,000 distinct CDR3 sequences; roughly 29% were seen once. This clonotype appeared a few times. What it recognizes is unknown. Study-wide results and caveats: Alpha-beta T cells present about two months after transplant were reported to originate from several hundred expanded graft clones.

The CDR3 length is 14 residues. The germline CDR1 and CDR2 sequences are SGHRS and YFSETQ. V was trimmed by 3 bases and J by 4 bases, leaving 11 bases between them. This chain links TRBV5-1 with TRBJ1-3, with D maybe TRBD1 (5 bases). The material was PBMCs, mostly from graft donor cells, obtained 360 days after TCRalphabeta/CD19-depleted stem cell transplant. The sequence came from a boy under two years old who had a stem cell transplant for SCID, so the T cells may come from the graft donor. This CDR3 reads CASSSDSAGNTIYF. CDR3 nucleotide sequence: TGCGCCAGCAGCTCCGACAGCGCGGGAAACACCATATATTTT.